The 18 T cell receptor beta chains presented below share a single source sample, sequenced in a study of T cell changes during pregnancy in multiple sclerosis. Assay: immunoSEQ multiplex PCR; the TCRdb copy retains only in-frame clones and omits some. The sample contains over 40,000 clones, more than 70% of which appear only once. Material: CD8+ T cells from peripheral blood mononuclear cells, obtained after pregnancy. The receptor source for this set is a female donor in good health, enrolled as a control in a pregnancy study.

The CDR3 DNA sequence: TGTGCCAGCAGCTTATTCCCGCCTAACAATGAGCAGTTCTTC. This gives the protein CASSLFPPNNEQFF. This rearrangement joins TRBV7-3 to TRBJ2-1; D is uncertain. V gave up 2 bases and J gave up 5 bases, with 10 bases separating them. CDR3 length: 14 amino acids. In germline, CDR1 is SGHTA, CDR2 FQGTGA.

The J gene is TRBJ2-7, the V gene TRBV7-6; 7 bases fit TRBD1. Trimming took 6 bases from V and 0 from J; bases not matched to a gene: 5. This CDR3 spans 14 amino acids. Germline V gene data show CDR1 as SGHVS and CDR2 as FNYEAQ. Here the CDR3 reads CASSPTGSSYEQYF. CDR3 sequence (DNA): TGTGCCAGCAGTCCGACAGGGTCCTCCTACGAGCAGTACTTC. The whole variable domain, remainder taken from reference TRBV7-6 and TRBJ2-7, is GAGVSQSPRYKVTKRGQDVALRCDPISGHVSLYWYRQALGQGPEFLTYFNYEAQQDKSGLPNDRFSAERPEGSISTLTIQRTEQRDSAMYRCASSPTGSSYEQYFGPGTRLTVT.

The chain carries TRBV5-4 and TRBJ1-2, with TRBD1 matching 7 bases. V lost 4 bases and J lost 4; bases outside the gene matches: 4. The length of the CDR3 is 13 residues. Germline CDR1 is SGHNT and CDR2 is YYREEE (reference sequence). CDR3 amino acids: CASSTTGSYGYTF. DNA of the CDR3: TGTGCCAGCAGCACGACAGGGTCCTATGGCTACACCTTC.

The chain uses TRBV15 and TRBJ2-6, with 7 bases matching TRBD1. This CDR3 contains 16 residues. CDR1 and CDR2 (germline): LNHNV, YYDKDF (reference sequence). V lost 6 bases, J lost 0 bases, and 5 bases stayed unmatched. This chain's CDR3 is CATSRQGSSGANVLTF. In DNA, the CDR3 is TGTGCCACCAGTAGACAGGGAAGCTCTGGGGCCAACGTCCTGACTTTC.

This clone was seen a few times. V usage is TRBV10-3 and J usage is TRBJ2-2; D unresolved. The germline CDR1 and CDR2 sequences are ENHRY and SYGVKD. Trimming took 8 bases from V and 6 from J, leaving 4 bases between them. The CDR3 extends over 10 amino acids. The DNA for the CDR3 is TGTGCCATCGGGCCCGGGGAGCTGTTTTTT. Protein product: CAIGPGELFF.

This chain links TRBV19 with TRBJ1-1, with TRBD1 as a possible D gene (6 bases). Looked up from germline, CDR1 is LNHDA and CDR2 is SQIVND (reference sequence). The V and J ends lost 11 bases and 4 bases respectively, with 17 bases between them. This CDR3 contains 13 residues. CDR3 in amino acids: CAGGNRDGTEAFF. The DNA of the CDR3 is TGTGCCGGTGGCAACAGGGACGGCACTGAAGCTTTCTTT. Supplemented by reference TRBV19 and TRBJ1-1, the full variable domain reads DGGITQSPKYLFRKEGQNVTLSCEQNLNHDAMYWYRQDPGQGLRLIYYSQIVNDFQKGDIAEGYSVSREKKESFPLTVTSAQKNPTAFYLCAGGNRDGTEAFFGQGTRLTVV.

The J gene is TRBJ2-6, the V gene TRBV5-1; D gene ambiguous. V lost 1 base, J lost 0 bases, and 5 bases lay in between. The germline V gene encodes CDR1 SGHRS and CDR2 YFSETQ. This CDR3 is 15 amino acids long. The CDR3 region is CASSLLTSGANVLTF. CDR3 bases: TGCGCCAGCAGCTTGCTAACCTCTGGGGCCAACGTCCTGACTTTC.

The V gene is TRBV27, the J gene TRBJ1-2, with D perhaps TRBD1 (5 bases). The length of the CDR3 is 13 residues. V was cut by 0 bases and J by 9 bases, with 11 bases left in between. The V gene's germline CDR1 is MNHEY and CDR2 SMNVEV (reference sequence). The CDR3 loop is CASSLSGRGSYTF. The CDR3, as DNA: TGTGCCAGCAGTTTATCGGGGCGCGGAAGCTACACCTTC.

This rearrangement joins TRBV7-9 to TRBJ1-1; perhaps TRBD1 as D (5 bases). The V gene's germline CDR1 is SEHNR and CDR2 FQNEAQ (reference sequence). The CDR3 extends over 13 amino acids. V lost 5 bases and J lost 3, with 10 bases in between. The CDR3 nucleotides are TGTGCCAGCAGCGACCGGGGGGACACTGAAGCTTTCTTT. Its protein product is CASSDRGDTEAFF.

The rearrangement uses TRBV15 and TRBJ2-2; 8 bases are a match to TRBD1. Germline CDR1 reads LNHNV; CDR2 reads YYDKDF (reference sequence). The CDR3 runs to 17 residues. With 3 bases clipped from V and 0 bases from J, the junction kept 6 bases outside the gene matches. The CDR3, as DNA: TGTGCCACCAGCAGCCGACAGGGGCCCACGAACACCGGGGAGCTGTTTTTT. Translating gives CATSSRQGPTNTGELFF.

The chain is built from TRBV4-3 and TRBJ2-1; TRBD1 matches 10 bases. Unmatched junction bases numbered 9, after V lost 1 base and J lost 12 bases. The germline gives CDR1 LGHNA, CDR2 YSLEER. This CDR3 spans 15 amino acids. CDR3 in amino acids: CASSQASRDRGRQFF. DNA for the CDR3: TGCGCCAGCAGCCAAGCCTCCCGGGACAGGGGACGGCAGTTCTTC.

This clone turned up a few times. The rearrangement links TRBV16 to TRBJ1-1; D is ambiguous. Trimming shortened V by 2 bases and J by 3 bases, and 7 bases separated the two germline ends. The CDR3 covers 13 residues. Germline loops: CDR1 KGHSY, CDR2 FQNENV. In nucleotides, the CDR3 is TGTGCCAGCAGCCAAGGAGGGTACACTGAAGCTTTCTTT. It translates to CASSQGGYTEAFF.

Remarks on this clone: This same CDR3 is encoded by further DNA sequences in the sample. V usage is TRBV7-9 and J usage is TRBJ1-1; maybe TRBD1 (5 bases). The CDR3 length is 12 residues. Trimming shortened V by 4 bases and J by 4 bases, and 7 bases separated the two germline ends. Germline loops: CDR1 SEHNR, CDR2 FQNEAQ (reference sequence). Here the CDR3 reads CASSSGGTEAFF. As DNA, the CDR3 is TGTGCCAGCAGCTCGGGGGGCACTGAAGCTTTCTTT.

V gene TRBV9 combines with J gene TRBJ2-1, with 7 bases fitting TRBD1. Germline V lookup: CDR1 SGDLS, CDR2 YYNGEE. The CDR3 extends over 14 amino acids. V lost 4 bases to trimming and J lost 8 bases; unmatched junction nucleotides: 9. This chain's CDR3 is CASSPLDRDHEQFF. The CDR3 DNA follows: TGTGCCAGCAGCCCCCTAGACAGGGACCATGAGCAGTTCTTC. Full variable domain (remainder filled in from reference TRBV9 and TRBJ2-1): DSGVTQTPKHLITATGQRVTLRCSPRSGDLSVYWYQQSLDQGLQFLIQYYNGEERAKGNILERFSAQQFPDLHSELNLSSLELGDSALYFCASSPLDRDHEQFFGPGTRLTVL.

This clone came up once. This chain uses TRBV4-2 with TRBJ2-7, with D tentatively TRBD2 (5 bases). CDR1 is LGHNA and CDR2 is YNFKEQ in the germline V gene. The CDR3 is 17 residues long. V lost 1 base, J lost 1 base, and 17 bases lay in between. CDR3 sequence reads: CASSQVWSSGGSYEQYF. DNA for the CDR3: TGTGCCAGCAGCCAAGTGTGGTCAAGCGGAGGATCCTACGAGCAGTACTTC.

This clone was seen only once. This chain uses TRBV4-2 with TRBJ2-7, with TRBD2 matching over 8 bases. The germline CDR1 and CDR2 sequences are LGHNA and YNFKEQ. The CDR3 spans 16 residues. The V segment lost 0 bases and the J segment 6 bases; nucleotides outside the gene matches: 10. The CDR3 DNA reads TGTGCCAGCAGCCAAGATCTCGGGGGGGGCCAGACCGAGCAGTACTTC. This translates into CASSQDLGGGQTEQYF.

CDR3: CASSQGSHQAKLFF. The CDR3 bases are TGTGCCAGCAGTCAGGGCTCCCATCAAGCAAAACTGTTTTTT. This rearrangement joins TRBV6-1 to TRBJ1-4; D is possibly TRBD1 (5 bases). This CDR3 region has 14 residues. With 5 bases removed from V and 10 bases from J, the gap between germline ends came to 17 bases. Per germline, CDR1 MNHNS and CDR2 SASEGT.

This chain connects TRBV28 to TRBJ2-1; TRBD1 aligns across 7 bases. Losses at the gene ends were 2 bases for V and 6 bases for J; bases not matched to a gene: 10. CDR1 is MDHEN and CDR2 is SYDVKM in the germline V gene. The CDR3 runs 16 residues. The CDR3 bases are TGTGCCAGCAGTTTACTGGAAGACAGGGACGGCAATGAGCAGTTCTTC. Amino acid sequence: CASSLLEDRDGNEQFF.